This T cell receptor beta chain was sequenced for a study of T cells in women clearing cervical HPV infection. With regard to this clone: The DNA ends 3 residues before the CDR3 does, and the rest of the CDR3 is filled in from the germline J gene.

The CDR3 is 15 residues long. CDR1 is KGHSH and CDR2 is LQKENI in the germline V gene. The protocol was immunoSEQ multiplex PCR, while the TCRdb copy is restricted to in-frame clones and leaves out a portion. The record lists some 32,000 clones, of which the ten most abundant hold about 3%. Input material: blood buffy coat. The rearrangement joins TRBV18 to TRBJ1-2; unclear D gene. This TCR was recovered from a woman aged 18 to 75 with a cervical HPV16 infection that either progressed to CIN3+ or cleared (not recorded which). CDR3 bases read: TGTGCCAGCTCGCCCGATACTAGCTCCTACAATGAC. As protein: CASSPDTSSYND. The whole CDR3 is CASSPDTSSYNDYTF. Full variable domain (outside the CDR3, taken from reference TRBV18 and TRBJ1-2): NAGVMQNPRHLVRRRGQEARLRCSPMKGHSHVYWYRQLPEEGLKFMVYLQKENIIDESGMPKERFSAEFPKEGPSILRIQQVVRGDSAAYFCASSPDTSSYNDYTFGSGTRLTVV.